The 21 T cell receptor beta chains in this list originate from one sample, sequenced in a study of early T cells in non-severe SARS-CoV-2 infection. TCRdb passed the 5' RACE reads through MiXCR, listing each CDR3 protein once. The sample carries 97,000 or so distinct CDR3 sequences, approximately 9.9% recorded once. The sequencing used whole blood, collected at baseline. Source of these receptors: an adult who was a healthcare worker with PCR-confirmed SARS-CoV-2 infection or an uninfected control (not recorded which).

The rearrangement links TRBV5-3 to TRBJ2-1; 7 bases agree with TRBD2. TRBV5-3 belongs to the ORF category, with a function that is uncertain. The CDR3 is 17 amino acids. V gave up 10 bases and J gave up 1 base; unmatched junction bases: 17. The chain's CDR3 is CAAPWGNRAGSYNEQFF. CDR3 DNA: TGTGCCGCCCCGTGGGGGAACCGAGCGGGGTCCTACAATGAGCAGTTCTTC.

This clonotype has just a few counts. At one of its ends the junction is not consistent with the germline gene, which may arise from a read error. The V gene is TRBV27, the J gene TRBJ1-1, with D possibly TRBD1 on 5 matching bases. There are 14 residues in the CDR3. CDR1 and CDR2 from the germline V gene are MNHEY and SMNVEV (reference sequence). CDR3 in amino acids: CASSLSGVITEAFF. The CDR3 region has the DNA TGTGCCAGCAGTCTATCGGGGGTAATCACTGAAGCTTTCTTT.

J is TRBJ2-7 and V is TRBV7-9; no clear D. Trimming left V 5 bases short and J 2 bases short, with 10 bases between. The CDR3 is 13 residues long. Germline V CDR1 and CDR2: SEHNR, FQNEAQ (reference sequence). As DNA, the CDR3 is TGTGCCAGCAGCGAAGGCCCAACCTACGAGCAGTACTTC. Protein product: CASSEGPTYEQYF.

This clonotype has only a few counts. The chain employs TRBV12-3 or TRBV12-4 and TRBJ2-5; D is perhaps TRBD2 (5 bases). CDR3 length: 13 amino acids. Deletions cut 3 bases from V and 3 bases from J, with 8 bases between. CDR3 bases: TGTGCCAGCAGTTTTGGAGCGGAAGAGACCCAGTACTTC. Protein sequence: CASSFGAEETQYF.

This clonotype has only a few counts. J is TRBJ2-4 and V is TRBV20-1; 12 bases are shared with TRBD2. Germline V gives CDR1 DFQATT, CDR2 SNEGSKA (reference sequence). Unmatched junction bases numbered 10, after V lost 7 bases and J lost 6 bases. CDR3 length: 15 amino acids. The CDR3 sequence is CSEKPETSGGNIQYF. CDR3 bases: TGCAGTGAAAAGCCTGAGACTAGCGGGGGAAACATTCAGTACTTC.

A few counts support this clonotype. This sequence joins TRBV11-2 and TRBJ1-1; possible D gene TRBD1, 5 bases. Looked up from germline, CDR1 is SGHAT and CDR2 is FQNNGV. The CDR3 contains 16 residues. Trimming took 1 base from V and 0 from J, leaving 12 bases between them. The CDR3 DNA sequence: TGTGCCAGCAGCTTAGGTGGGGGGACCATGAACACTGAAGCTTTCTTT. Translating gives CASSLGGGTMNTEAFF.

This clonotype has a handful of counts. This sequence joins TRBV20-1 and TRBJ2-2; 10 bases are a match to TRBD1. Germline V lookup: CDR1 DFQATT, CDR2 SNEGSKA (reference sequence). V shed 5 bases, J shed 4 bases, and the junction held 7 bases outside the gene matches. This CDR3 has 15 amino acids. CDR3 residues: CSAEGRQGATGELFF. As DNA, the CDR3 is TGCAGTGCTGAGGGGCGACAGGGGGCCACCGGGGAGCTGTTTTTT.

The V and J genes are TRBV20-1 and TRBJ2-7; 10 bases are shared with TRBD2. The CDR3 contains 17 residues. Germline values: CDR1 DFQATT, CDR2 SNEGSKA (reference sequence). The V gene end was trimmed by 5 bases and the J gene end by 1 base; junction bases not matched to a gene: 14. For the CDR3, the DNA is TGCAGTGCTCTTACACGCCCCACTAGCGGGGAATCCTACGAGCAGTACTTC. Its translation: CSALTRPTSGESYEQYF.

This clonotype appeared a few times. The chain combines TRBV4-2 with TRBJ2-3, with 10 bases fitting TRBD2. Trimming took 4 bases from V and 0 from J; bases not matched to a gene: 7. Germline CDR1 reads LGHNA; CDR2 reads YNFKEQ. This CDR3 region has 17 residues. The CDR3 reads CASSRYGTSVSTDTQYF. In DNA, the CDR3 is TGTGCCAGCAGCCGCTATGGGACTAGCGTCAGCACAGATACGCAGTATTTT.

This clonotype has only a few counts. The rearrangement uses TRBV29-1 and TRBJ2-3; D ambiguous. Germline V gene data show CDR1 as SQVTM and CDR2 as ANQGSEA. The CDR3 is made up of 14 amino acids. V lost 3 bases and J lost 1, with 11 bases in between. The CDR3 region has the DNA TGCAGCGTTGATTTAGGGTTTGGCACAGATACGCAGTATTTT. This translates into CSVDLGFGTDTQYF.

About this clonotype: Lacking the conserved final phenylalanine or tryptophan, this CDR3 likely reflects a read error. The V and J genes are TRBV20-1 and TRBJ2-1; TRBD2 matches 10 bases. There are 13 residues in the CDR3. The J segment lost 6 bases and the V segment lost 6 bases, leaving 5 bases of the junction unmatched. The germline V gene encodes CDR1 DFQATT and CDR2 SNEGSKA (reference sequence). CDR3 nucleotide sequence: TGCAGTGCGGGGCTAGCGGGAGTCAATGAGCAGTTCTCC. As protein: CSAGLAGVNEQFS.

This clonotype appeared a few times. This chain links TRBV15 with TRBJ1-1, with D tentatively TRBD1 (6 bases). Germline V gene sequence: CDR1 LNHNV, CDR2 YYDKDF (reference sequence). V was cut by 7 bases and J by 4 bases, with 16 bases left in between. The CDR3 sequence is 14 residues long. CDR3 loop: CATTATARGTEAFF. As DNA, the CDR3 is TGTGCCACCACCGCGACAGCCAGGGGCACTGAAGCTTTCTTT.

The chain links TRBV5-1 to TRBJ1-4; D is possibly TRBD1 (5 bases). Germline assignment: CDR1 SGHRS and CDR2 YFSETQ. The CDR3 has 14 residues. V was shortened by 0 bases and J by 3 bases, with 6 bases between the two germline ends. The CDR3 DNA follows: TGCGCCAGCAGCTTGGGACAGCCTAATGAAAAACTGTTTTTT. This translates into CASSLGQPNEKLFF.

V gene TRBV18 combines with J gene TRBJ1-1; D is perhaps TRBD1 (6 bases). CDR1 KGHSH and CDR2 LQKENI come from the germline V gene. V was clipped by 7 bases and J by 4 bases, with 16 bases between them. The CDR3 is 14 residues long. CDR3 nucleotides: TGTGCCAGCTTAGACGTTAAGGGGGGCACTGAAGCTTTCTTT. This gives the protein CASLDVKGGTEAFF.

In this sample, this clonotype turned up a few times. The chain recombines TRBV3-1 with TRBJ1-1, with D uncertain. Germline loops: CDR1 LGHDT, CDR2 YNNKEL (reference sequence). Trimming took 3 bases from V and 0 from J, leaving 8 bases between them. The CDR3 is made up of 14 amino acids. The CDR3, as DNA: TGTGCCAGCAGCCACCGACGGATGAACACTGAAGCTTTCTTT. Translation: CASSHRRMNTEAFF.

This chain links TRBV6-1 with TRBJ1-1; D is unclear. CDR3 length: 14 residues. Germline V gives CDR1 MNHNS, CDR2 SASEGT. V was shortened by 6 bases and J by 4 bases, with 15 bases between the two germline ends. DNA of the CDR3: TGTGCCAGCAGGGCCTCGGGGTCGGGCACTGAAGCTTTCTTT. Translated: CASRASGSGTEAFF.

The chain joins TRBV20-1 to TRBJ2-1, with 10 bases identical to TRBD2. CDR3 length equals 16 residues. Germline V gene lookup returns CDR1 DFQATT and CDR2 SNEGSKA (reference sequence). V was pared by 6 bases and J by 7 bases, with 15 bases of the junction left unmatched. The CDR3 loop is CSASHTLAGLRNEQFF. The CDR3 coding sequence is TGCAGTGCAAGCCACACACTAGCGGGACTTAGGAATGAGCAGTTCTTC.

The V gene is TRBV7-9, the J gene TRBJ2-7, with 7 nucleotides matching TRBD2. The CDR3 is 13 amino acids. Germline lookup yields CDR1 SEHNR and CDR2 FQNEAQ (reference sequence). V lost 5 bases to trimming and J lost 6 bases; unmatched junction nucleotides: 7. CDR3 in amino acids: CASSRGERGEQYF. The CDR3 DNA is TGTGCCAGCAGCCGGGGGGAGCGGGGCGAGCAGTACTTC.

This clonotype has a count of ten or more. The chain couples TRBV29-1 to TRBJ2-2; no clear D gene. The CDR3 totals 12 residues. CDR1 and CDR2 (germline): SQVTM, ANQGSEA. The germline V and J ends were trimmed by 4 bases and 3 bases, with 6 bases remaining between them. The CDR3 region has the DNA TGCAGCGTTGTAGCAGACACCGGGGAGCTGTTTTTT. As protein: CSVVADTGELFF.

This clonotype has only a few counts. The chain combines TRBV4-1 with TRBJ2-7; TRBD2 might be the D (8 bases). V shed 4 bases and J shed 9 bases, with 22 bases lying between them. The CDR3 consists of 15 residues. Germline CDR1 MGHRA, CDR2 YSYEKL. CDR3 residues: CASSPNQGSGTVQYF. For the CDR3, the DNA is TGCGCCAGCAGCCCAAACCAGGGTAGCGGGACAGTGCAGTACTTC.

The chain recombines TRBV5-1 with TRBJ2-7; tentative D call: TRBD1 (5 bases). The CDR3 sequence is 14 residues long. Germline CDR1 SGHRS, CDR2 YFSETQ. Trimming pared 0 bases from V and 0 bases from J, leaving 7 bases between. The CDR3 nucleotides read TGCGCCAGCAGCTTGGAGGGGCCCTCCTACGAGCAGTACTTC. Amino acids: CASSLEGPSYEQYF.